Listed here is a single T cell receptor (beta chain). How the authors handled the data: The authors estimated nucleated cell counts from reference gene primer amplification. TCRdb's copy holds only in-frame clones and misses some; the assay was immunoSEQ multiplex PCR. For V, J and clone size, that table is used; D and trimming come from the DNA. The sample has 200,000 to 250,000 clones, 82% seen once. Seattle cases were enrolled at active infection and followed longitudinally. This sample was taken from a study of blood T cell repertoires in COVID-19. Across the whole study: Acute and convalescent COVID-19 samples came from the United States, Italy and Spain. PBMCs, B-cell-depleted T cells, or T cells were the source of the cDNA or gDNA that made up the material.

The CDR3 has 13 residues. V was trimmed by 6 bases and J by 0 bases, leaving 8 bases between them. Germline V gives CDR1 KGHSH, CDR2 LQKENI. This chain uses TRBV18 with TRBJ1-1, with a weak D call TRBD1 (5 bases). Sequencing was performed on peripheral blood. This clonotype was obtained from a woman at least 80 years old with COVID-19, enrolled during active disease. CDR3: CASSGGLNTEAFF. DNA for the CDR3: TGTGCCAGCTCCGGGGGATTGAACACTGAAGCTTTCTTT.